This T cell receptor (beta chain) comes out of a study of glioma-infiltrating T cells after dendritic cell vaccination. Study at large: Between about 2003 and 2013, patients got autologous tumor lysate-pulsed dendritic cell vaccines.

Only a few counts were recorded for this clone. Antigen: not known. The assay was immunoSEQ multiplex PCR, and TCRdb's table has in-frame clones only and misses some. The sample includes about 76,000 clones, more than 75% of them seen just once. This CDR3 is built from 13 residues. CDR1 is MNHEY, CDR2 SVGAGI, per germline. Time point specified: after dendritic cell vaccination, including at tumor progression/relapse. Isocitrate dehydrogenase mutation was absent in all glioblastoma patients. General observations from the study: Complete blood and tumor specimen sets were limited to few patients.

Material: blood, obtained after dendritic cell vaccination. The rearrangement links TRBV6-5 to TRBJ2-7, with TRBD1 matching over 9 bases. The TCR was taken from a human donor with glioblastoma. CDR3 sequence: CAAVFPTGGEQYF. In DNA, the CDR3 is TGTGCAGCAGTTTTCCCGACAGGGGGCGAGCAGTACTTC.